This is a list of T cell receptor beta chains from one sample in a study of T cells expressing NK-cell markers. One entry per CDR3 protein, without DNA, is what TCRdb gives after re-calling the 5' RACE reads. This repertoire includes more than 250,000 distinct CDR3 sequences. The sequencing input was blood T cells: a sorted CD56 or NKG2C T cell subset, CD4+ or CD8+ T cells, or bulk PBMC T cells (not recorded which). Source of these receptors: a man between 18 and 29 years old in good health. Both conserved end residues are part of each CDR3.

TRBV6-6	TRBJ2-7	CASMGGRREQYF
TRBV6-5	TRBJ1-3	CASRRGTLGNTIYF
TRBV2	TRBJ1-1	CASSEARGFFTEAFF
TRBV27	TRBJ2-7	CASSLRGLAFSYEQYF
TRBV24-1	TRBJ2-2	CATSDHTGRDTGELFF
TRBV12-3/TRBV12-4	TRBJ2-1	CASSLAGPGLGNEQFF
TRBV30	TRBJ1-2	CAWSPVGAGGYTF
TRBV7-6	TRBJ2-1	CASSLVPGQSYNEQFF
TRBV7-2	TRBJ2-7	CASSLDGGGQYF
TRBV4-1	TRBJ1-1	CASSPRDSEAFF
TRBV6-1	TRBJ2-2	CASSDIRDRTNTGELFF
TRBV4-2	TRBJ1-2	CASSQLGTGGYGYTF
TRBV21-1	TRBJ2-1	CASSPRGTGLCEQFF
TRBV5-1	TRBJ2-7	CASSAYTRAEGYEQYF
TRBV7-2	TRBJ1-1	CASRPNRANTEAFF
TRBV28	TRBJ2-4	CASSTSGEMAKNIQYF
TRBV29-1	TRBJ1-1	CSGGAGPGTEAFF
TRBV20-1	TRBJ2-5	CSARDPSGLETQYF